Here is one T cell receptor (beta chain) with its context. The sample comes from a study of blood T cell repertoires in COVID-19. Overall study: Collection of acute and convalescent COVID-19 samples took place in the United States, Italy and Spain. PBMCs, B-cell-depleted T cells, or T cells were the source of the cDNA or gDNA that made up the material.

This CDR3 spans 16 amino acids. V was pared by 3 bases and J by 7 bases, with 10 bases of the junction left unmatched. Germline CDR1 is SQVTM and CDR2 is ANQGSEA. The authors' processing: Scientists estimated how many nucleated cells there were by amplifying reference gene primers. This table comes from immunoSEQ multiplex PCR, and its TCRdb copy is limited to in-frame clones, with some not included. Clone size and V and J calls were adopted from that table, with D and trimming inferred from the DNA. The sample holds around 250,000 clones, roughly 90% seen once. The receptor's source is a man aged 55 to 70 with acute or convalescent COVID-19. The rearrangement links TRBV29-1 to TRBJ2-1; 12 nucleotides agree with TRBD2. Input material: peripheral blood. CDR3 residues: CSVDGILAGGRNEQFF. The CDR3 DNA follows: TGCAGCGTTGACGGCATACTAGCGGGAGGAAGGAATGAGCAGTTCTTC.